What follows is one T cell receptor (beta chain) and its context. What it binds is not known. The CDR3 is made up of 15 amino acids. Germline V gene sequence: CDR1 SGHTA, CDR2 FQGNSA. V gave up 5 bases and J gave up 2 bases, with 14 bases separating them. This table comes from immunoSEQ multiplex PCR, and its TCRdb copy is limited to in-frame clones, with some not included. The top ten hold about 0.8% of the sample, which has approximately 300,000 clones, 75% to 90% seen once. These data originate in a study of cytomegalovirus exposure and HLA in healthy donors. Across the whole study: The roughly 120 validation repertoires used the same platform as the 666 first-cohort repertoires, a later analysis reported. General observations from the study: The classifier, whose performance was assessed in both the original and validation cohorts, reportedly diagnosed cytomegalovirus status with high specificity and sensitivity.

Sequenced input: PBMCs. The chain recombines TRBV7-2 with TRBJ2-3; TRBD2 might be the D (5 bases). The origin of this receptor is a woman under 30 in good health and CMV-seronegative. CDR3 residues: CASSHTADYTDTQYF. CDR3 in DNA: TGTGCCAGCAGCCACACAGCTGACTACACAGATACGCAGTATTTT. Supplemented by reference TRBV7-2 and TRBJ2-3, the full variable domain reads GAGVSQSPSNKVTEKGKDVELRCDPISGHTALYWYRQSLGQGLEFLIYFQGNSAPDKSGLPSDRFSAERTGGSVSTLTIQRTQQEDSAVYLCASSHTADYTDTQYFGPGTRLTVL.